This T cell receptor (beta chain) emerged from a study of PD-1 blockade in classical Hodgkin lymphoma. Across the whole study: Patients were dosed intravenously with nivolumab at 3 mg/kg every 2 weeks. Findings and caveats of the study: Those achieving complete response showed baseline diversity like newly diagnosed patients.

The CDR3 runs to 15 residues. Trimming removed 2 bases from V and 2 bases from J, with 13 bases in between. CDR1 and CDR2 from the germline V gene are GTSNPN and SVGIG (reference sequence). Only in-frame clones appear in the TCRdb table, and some are missing; sequencing was by immunoSEQ multiplex PCR. The repertoire holds over 80,000 clones, with roughly 89% as singletons. For this clone: The antigen remains undetermined.

All trial patients relapsed after autologous stem cell transplantation. The chain uses TRBV30 and TRBJ1-3; no reliable D call. The source material was peripheral blood mononuclear cells (PBMCs), sampled at baseline. The clonotype comes from a human donor with classical Hodgkin lymphoma. The CDR3 region is CAWSRAGLAGNTIYF. CDR3 coding DNA: TGTGCCTGGAGTCGGGCGGGGTTGGCTGGAAACACCATATATTTT.